The 3 T cell receptor beta chains reported below all come from one sample, sequenced in a study of T cells after yellow fever vaccination. One entry per CDR3 protein, called by TCRdb with MiXCR from the 5' RACE reads. Of about 350,000 distinct CDR3 sequences detected, approximately 4% appear once; the ten largest clones hold under 30%. The starting material was PBMCs, obtained 5 days after the yellow fever booster vaccination. Receptor source: a man between 18 and 35 years old who received the YFV17D yellow fever vaccine.

This clonotype was detected ten times or more. The V gene is TRBV19, the J gene TRBJ1-5; no definite D call. The CDR3 spans 14 residues. V lost 3 bases, J lost 4 bases, and 10 bases lay in between. Germline CDR1 and CDR2: LNHDA and SQIVND (reference sequence). The CDR3 DNA follows: TGTGCCAGTAGTATTGGCCCGCGGAATCAGCCCCAGCATTTT. This codes for CASSIGPRNQPQHF. Complete variable domain (other parts from reference TRBV19 and TRBJ1-5): DGGITQSPKYLFRKEGQNVTLSCEQNLNHDAMYWYRQDPGQGLRLIYYSQIVNDFQKGDIAEGYSVSREKKESFPLTVTSAQKNPTAFYLCASSIGPRNQPQHFGDGTRLSIL.

This clonotype has ten or more counts. The chain is built from TRBV5-5 and TRBJ1-1, with D perhaps matching TRBD1 (5 bases). Trimming cost V 2 bases and J 3 bases, with 14 bases left between them. Germline V gene lookup returns CDR1 SGHKS and CDR2 YYEKEE (reference sequence). CDR3 size: 15 residues. The DNA for the CDR3 is TGTGCCAGCAGCTTTCCCTCAGGGTACGACACTGAAGCTTTCTTT. Its protein is CASSFPSGYDTEAFF.

A few counts support this clonotype. The V gene is TRBV5-6, the J gene TRBJ1-5; D is uncertain. V gave up 2 bases and J gave up 3 bases, with 9 bases separating them. CDR1 SGHDT and CDR2 YYEEEE come from the germline V gene. The CDR3 loop spans 14 amino acids. CDR3 loop: CASSLSRVNQPQHF. CDR3 nucleotide sequence: TGTGCCAGCAGCTTATCTAGGGTCAATCAGCCCCAGCATTTT.